This TCR beta chain was observed in a study of a mutant IDH1 vaccine in newly diagnosed glioma (dated by TCRdb to 2020 to 2023). About the study as a whole: Vaccination began 4-6 weeks after radiotherapy alone, or alongside temozolomide cycles in the chemotherapy-containing groups. The approximately 32 treated patients were approximately 60% male and roughly 38% female, with a mean age of about 43 years. Prior to enrollment, patients had been given standard therapy consisting of radiotherapy alone, temozolomide alone, or radiochemotherapy with temozolomide, with the combination given to most patients. The week-35 safety follow-up took place at visit V12, and the week-47 end of study took place at visit V13. Peripheral blood was drawn at six visits: V03 (baseline), V05, V07, V10, V12 and V13. Longitudinal TCRB deep sequencing was performed for some 25 treated patients wherever samples were available for exploratory analyses. Broader findings and caveats from the paper: Availability determined which PBMC samples were chosen for TCRB deep sequencing. Immune responses induced by the vaccine were seen in over 80% of patients across multiple MHC alleles. It was noted by the authors that analyses of patient blood samples could not be reproduced owing to sample limitations. Pseudoprogression seemed to be unrelated to changes in the top peripheral T cell clonotypes found by TCRB sequencing.

The CDR3 runs 13 residues from the cysteine to the phenylalanine. Only CDR3 DNA is held: 39 bases, read in frame from base 1. Sequences MNHEY (CDR1) and SVGAGI (CDR2) are obtained from the germline V gene. According to the study, the label for this sample's time point signals: week 47, end of study. Every vaccine dose consisted of 300 ug of a 20-mer mutant IDH1 peptide in Montanide, administered subcutaneously together with topical imiquimod. Across visits V03 through V10, patients got a total of eight vaccinations, given in weeks 1, 3, 5, 7, 11, 15, 19 and 23. All donors had newly diagnosed IDH1-mutant astrocytomas of WHO grade 3 or 4 that showed loss of nuclear ATRX. The samples were drawn from NOA16, a multicentre, single-arm, open-label phase I trial in Germany that tested a mutant IDH1 peptide vaccine in humans for the first time. Genomic DNA for TCRB sequencing was extracted from EDTA blood using the DNeasy Blood and Tissue Kit.

Of note for this clone: Its recognized antigen is unknown. The sample holds no much larger clone one base away, and base qualities are not on file.

The library was built by means of the immunoSEQ multiplex PCR assay. Rearranged TCR beta chain sequences were amplified with the hsTCRB Kit following the manufacturer's protocol. TCRB libraries were sequenced on an Illumina MiSeq. As for the original processing: Demultiplexing, trimming and gene mapping were performed with the kit vendor's proprietary platform. The table comes from immuneACCESS by way of TCRdb, which keeps in-frame sequences with V and J called. Part of the clones is missing from these tables; in studies checked, under half for an unresolved V gene and the rest for unknown reasons. V, J and clone size are taken as reported in that table, and D and trimming were inferred from the DNA itself. The sample has fewer than 35,000 clones on record, 84% of them singletons. Less than 30% of the sample is in the top ten clones.

The specimen was PBMCs, collected from a glioma patient whose treatment included an IDH1 peptide vaccine. The receptor's source is a man aged 25-40 years with glioma. The sequence is built from TRBV6-5 and TRBJ2-7; TRBD2 might be the D gene, on 6 matching bases. The nucleotides read TGTGCTGCCAGGTCCGGGGCGGGGTACGAGCAGTACTTC. Translated, it reads CAARSGAGYEQYF.